These T cell receptor beta chains were read from a single sample in a study of CD8 T cell repertoires and HIV-1 epitope variants. These receptors are not linked to any known antigen. TCRdb keeps only in-frame clones here, not all; method: immunoSEQ multiplex PCR. The data show about 5,000 clones, less than 70% seen once. The specimen sequenced was cultured CD8+ T cells derived from PBMCs. The origin of the receptors is a male donor with HIV. The CDR3 runs from the conserved cysteine through the conserved F or W.

j_gene: TRBJ2-1
v_gene: TRBV7-9
len: 15
CDR3aa: CASSLASGRYNEQFF

j_gene: TRBJ1-1
v_gene: TRBV5-6
len: 14
CDR3aa: CASSLRGAATEAFF

j_gene: TRBJ1-2
v_gene: TRBV11-2
len: 14
CDR3aa: CASSLGSVTYGYTF

j_gene: TRBJ1-1
v_gene: TRBV10-3
len: 12
CDR3aa: CAISDNAPEAFF

j_gene: TRBJ2-7
v_gene: TRBV27
len: 14
CDR3aa: CASSQQGLGVEQYF

j_gene: TRBJ1-3
v_gene: TRBV29-1
len: 11
CDR3aa: CSVEQGNTIYF

j_gene: TRBJ2-3
v_gene: TRBV7-8
len: 16
CDR3aa: CASSKRDTVVTDTQYF

j_gene: TRBJ2-5
v_gene: TRBV6-6
len: 14
CDR3aa: CATGAGAIQETQYF

j_gene: TRBJ2-1
v_gene: TRBV5-6
len: 12
CDR3aa: CASSLGLNEQFF

j_gene: TRBJ2-7
v_gene: TRBV13
len: 13
CDR3aa: CASSSGGWYEQYF

j_gene: TRBJ2-1
v_gene: TRBV28
len: 11
CDR3aa: CASYKWNEQFF

j_gene: TRBJ2-3
v_gene: TRBV7-8
len: 16
CDR3aa: CASSLWTGARTDTQYF

j_gene: .
v_gene: TRBV9
len: 14
CDR3aa: CASSLRDNLYEQYF

j_gene: TRBJ2-7
v_gene: TRBV7-2
len: 15
CDR3aa: CASSLTTGDFYEQYF

j_gene: TRBJ1-1
v_gene: TRBV7-6
len: 17
CDR3aa: CASSLTPTTGVNTEAFF

j_gene: TRBJ2-7
v_gene: TRBV9
len: 13
CDR3aa: CASNLQGGYEQYF

j_gene: TRBJ2-7
v_gene: TRBV5-4
len: 14
CDR3aa: CASSLEVGTYEQYF

j_gene: TRBJ2-2
v_gene: TRBV14
len: 14
CDR3aa: CASSQGVSTGELFF